This T cell receptor (beta chain) was profiled in a study of regulatory T cells in long-lasting Graves disease. Overall study findings and caveats: Fewer public clonotypes were shared by new patients (around 990) than by persistent patients (2,741). Graves' patients with persistent disease showed TCR diversity lower than patients newly diagnosed.

This clonotype was recorded at least ten times. Its antigen is unknown. Indicated time point: newly diagnosed GD, antithyroid drugs for less than 3 months. PBMC-derived RNA was used for the TCR library. Arm-PCR of CDR3 regions and iRepertoire HTBI primers were the basis on which TCR beta libraries were built. TCRdb re-called the multiplex PCR reads through MiXCR, storing one row per CDR3 protein. Of 450,000 to 700,000 distinct CDR3 sequences in the sample, roughly 14% were seen once. The CDR3 is 15 amino acids. Germline CDR1 and CDR2: SQVTM and ANQGSEA. J was trimmed by 2 bases and V by 4 bases; bases with no gene match: 8. This sample was shared with a second study, whose subject was T cells in Graves' hyperthyroidism and ophthalmopathy. From that report: The study defined stable Graves' hyperthyroidism as no ophthalmopathy progression within 18 months.

This TCR was recovered from a young man with Graves disease. The specimen comprised peripheral blood mononuclear cells (PBMCs), sampled at new diagnosis, from a patient treated with antithyroid drugs. This sequence joins TRBV29-1 and TRBJ2-3, with 8 bases lining up with TRBD2. The CDR3 loop reads CSVASGSRYTDTQYF. Here the CDR3 DNA reads TGCAGCGTTGCTAGCGGGTCCCGATACACAGATACGCAGTATTTT.